This is a list of T cell receptor beta chains from one sample in a study of blood T cell repertoires in COVID-19. The repertoire was sequenced with immunoSEQ multiplex PCR; TCRdb's copy has only in-frame clones and lacks some. The sample shows nearly 110,000 clones, around 89% of them seen only once. Sequencing was carried out using peripheral blood. These receptors all come from a man aged 40-50 years with active or convalescent COVID-19. Both conserved end residues are part of each CDR3. The D gene is left open where the match is weak. Rows give clone size only sometimes, using once, few, many, or a class for an expanded clone.

d_call	v_call	j_call	clone_size	cdr3_nt	cdr3_aa
TRBD2	TRBV20-1	TRBJ2-2	NA	TGCAGTGCTAGTTCTCTCAGGCTAGCGGGAACCGGGGAGCTGTTTTTT	CSASSLRLAGTGELFF
TRBD2	TRBV28	TRBJ2-7	NA	TGTGCCAGCAGCTCTCAAGCGGGAGGAACCTACGAGCAGTACTTC	CASSSQAGGTYEQYF
NA	TRBV10-3	TRBJ1-3	NA	TGTGCCATCAGTGACACAGGAGGAAACACCATATATTTT	CAISDTGGNTIYF
TRBD1	TRBV5-1	TRBJ2-3	NA	TGCGCCAGCAGCATGGGACAGGGGGCAGATACGCAGTATTTT	CASSMGQGADTQYF
TRBD2	TRBV30	TRBJ2-7	once	TGTGCCTGGAGTGGGCTAGCGGGTCAAGAGCAGTACTTC	CAWSGLAGQEQYF
NA	TRBV28	TRBJ2-7	NA	TGTGCCAGCCACTCTCCTTTAACTTACGAGCAGTACTTC	CASHSPLTYEQYF
TRBD1	TRBV24-1	TRBJ1-2	NA	TGTGCCGTCCGGGACAGGGACCTTTTGGGCTACACCTTC	CAVRDRDLLGYTF
NA	TRBV7-2	TRBJ2-1	NA	TGTGCCAGCAGCCCAGATCAGGGCTCCTACAATGAGCAGTTCTTC	CASSPDQGSYNEQFF
TRBD1	TRBV12-3/TRBV12-4	TRBJ1-2	NA	TGTGCCAGCAGTTCGGACAGGGGAGACGGCTACACCTTC	CASSSDRGDGYTF
TRBD2	TRBV18	TRBJ2-3	NA	TGTGCCAGCTCACGAGGGACTAGCGGGAGTGGAGATACGCAGTATTTT	CASSRGTSGSGDTQYF
TRBD1	TRBV7-2	TRBJ2-5	NA	TGTGCCAGCTCGGGACAGGGGGTACTAGGGGGAGAGACCCAGTACTTC	CASSGQGVLGGETQYF
TRBD1	TRBV9	TRBJ2-6	NA	TGTGCCAGCAGCGAACCGGGACAGGGGGCCTCTGGGGCCAACGTCCTGACTTTC	CASSEPGQGASGANVLTF
TRBD1	TRBV5-6	TRBJ1-2	NA	TGTGCCAGCAGCTCGGGACAGATCTATGGCTACACCTTC	CASSSGQIYGYTF